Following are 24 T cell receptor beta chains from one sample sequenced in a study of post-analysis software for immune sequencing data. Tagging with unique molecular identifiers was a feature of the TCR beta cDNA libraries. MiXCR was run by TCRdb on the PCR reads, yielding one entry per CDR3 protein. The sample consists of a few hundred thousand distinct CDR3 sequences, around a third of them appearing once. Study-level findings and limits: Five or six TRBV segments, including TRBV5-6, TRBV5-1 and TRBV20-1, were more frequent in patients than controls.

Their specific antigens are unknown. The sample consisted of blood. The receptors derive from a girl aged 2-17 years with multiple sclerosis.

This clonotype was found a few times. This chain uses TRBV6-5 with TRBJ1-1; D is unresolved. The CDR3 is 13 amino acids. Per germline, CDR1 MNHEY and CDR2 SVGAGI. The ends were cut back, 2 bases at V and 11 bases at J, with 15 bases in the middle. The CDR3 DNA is TGTGCCAGCAGTTACCCGCCGGGTTGGGAGGCTTTCTTT. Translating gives CASSYPPGWEAFF.

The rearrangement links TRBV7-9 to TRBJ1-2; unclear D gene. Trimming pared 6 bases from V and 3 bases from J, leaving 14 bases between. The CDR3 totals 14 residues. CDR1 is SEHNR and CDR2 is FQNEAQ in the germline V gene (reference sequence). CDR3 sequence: CASRNARLHYGYTF. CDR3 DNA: TGTGCCAGCAGAAACGCCCGGCTGCACTATGGCTACACCTTC. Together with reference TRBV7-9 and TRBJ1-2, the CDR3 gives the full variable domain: DTGVSQNPRHKITKRGQNVTFRCDPISEHNRLYWYRQTLGQGPEFLTYFQNEAQLEKSRLLSDRFSAERPKGSFSTLEIQRTEQGDSAMYLCASRNARLHYGYTFGSGTRLTVV.

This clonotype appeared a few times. The CDR3 reads CASSLGPTARGEQFF. DNA for the CDR3: TGCGCCAGCAGCTTGGGACCAACAGCCCGGGGGGAGCAGTTCTTC. J is TRBJ2-1 and V is TRBV5-1, with a weak D call TRBD2 (6 bases). Trimming removed 0 bases from V and 10 bases from J, with 17 bases in between. CDR3 length: 15 amino acids. CDR1 and CDR2 (germline): SGHRS, YFSETQ. Combining the CDR3 with reference TRBV5-1 and TRBJ2-1 gives the whole variable domain KAGVTQTPRYLIKTRGQQVTLSCSPISGHRSVSWYQQTPGQGLQFLFEYFSETQRNKGNFPGRFSGRQFSNSRSEMNVSTLELGDSALYLCASSLGPTARGEQFFGPGTRLTVL.

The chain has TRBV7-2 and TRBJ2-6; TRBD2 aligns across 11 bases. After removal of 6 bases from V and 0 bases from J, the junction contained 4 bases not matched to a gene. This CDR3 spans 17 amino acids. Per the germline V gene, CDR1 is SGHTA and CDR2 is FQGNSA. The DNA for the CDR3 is TGTGCCAGCAGTCCACTAGCGGGGGTCTCTGGGGCCAACGTCCTGACTTTC. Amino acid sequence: CASSPLAGVSGANVLTF.

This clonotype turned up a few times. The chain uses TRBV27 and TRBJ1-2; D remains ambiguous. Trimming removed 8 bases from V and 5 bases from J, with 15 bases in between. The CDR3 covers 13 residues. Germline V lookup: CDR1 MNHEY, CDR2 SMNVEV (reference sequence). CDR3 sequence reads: CASCAGSTYGYTF. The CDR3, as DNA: TGTGCCAGCTGTGCCGGGTCCACATATGGCTACACCTTC.

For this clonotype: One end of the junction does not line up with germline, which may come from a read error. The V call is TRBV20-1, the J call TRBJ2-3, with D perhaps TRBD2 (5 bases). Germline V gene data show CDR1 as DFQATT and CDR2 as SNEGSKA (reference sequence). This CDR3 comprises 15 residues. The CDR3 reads CSASRSGDSTDTRYF. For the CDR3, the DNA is TGCAGTGCTAGTAGGAGCGGAGATAGCACAGATACGCGGTATTTT.

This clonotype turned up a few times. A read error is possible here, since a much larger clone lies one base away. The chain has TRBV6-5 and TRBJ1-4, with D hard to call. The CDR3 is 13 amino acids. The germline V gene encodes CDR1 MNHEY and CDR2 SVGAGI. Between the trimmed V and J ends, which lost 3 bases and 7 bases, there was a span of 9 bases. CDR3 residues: CASSYGNSEKLFF. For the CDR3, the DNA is TGTGCCAGCAGTTATGGGAATAGTGAAAAACTGTTTTTT.

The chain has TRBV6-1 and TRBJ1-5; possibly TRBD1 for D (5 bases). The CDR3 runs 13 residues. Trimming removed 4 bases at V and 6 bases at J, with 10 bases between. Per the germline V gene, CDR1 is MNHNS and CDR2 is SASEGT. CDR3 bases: TGTGCCAGCAGTGCAGGGTTGGGTCAGCCCCAGCATTTT. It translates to CASSAGLGQPQHF.

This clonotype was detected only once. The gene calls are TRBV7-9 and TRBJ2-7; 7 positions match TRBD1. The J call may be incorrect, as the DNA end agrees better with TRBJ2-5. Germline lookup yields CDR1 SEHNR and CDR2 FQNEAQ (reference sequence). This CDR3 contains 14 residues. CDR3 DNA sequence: TGTGCCAGCAGCTCCGGGACAGTCGGGTGGACCCAGTACTTC. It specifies CASSSGTVGWTQYF.

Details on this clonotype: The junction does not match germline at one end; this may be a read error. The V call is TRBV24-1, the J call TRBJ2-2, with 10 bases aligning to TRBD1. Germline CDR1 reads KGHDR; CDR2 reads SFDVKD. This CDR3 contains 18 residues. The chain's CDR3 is CATSDLPRTGGNTGERFF. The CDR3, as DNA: TGTGCCACCAGTGATTTGCCCCGGACAGGGGGAAACACCGGGGAGCGGTTTTTT.

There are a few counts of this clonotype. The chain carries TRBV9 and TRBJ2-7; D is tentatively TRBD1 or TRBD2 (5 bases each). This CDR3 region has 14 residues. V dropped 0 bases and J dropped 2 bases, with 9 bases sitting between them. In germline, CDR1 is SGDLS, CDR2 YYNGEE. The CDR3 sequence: CASSVDVGAYEQYF. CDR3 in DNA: TGTGCCAGCAGCGTAGACGTGGGGGCCTACGAGCAGTACTTC.

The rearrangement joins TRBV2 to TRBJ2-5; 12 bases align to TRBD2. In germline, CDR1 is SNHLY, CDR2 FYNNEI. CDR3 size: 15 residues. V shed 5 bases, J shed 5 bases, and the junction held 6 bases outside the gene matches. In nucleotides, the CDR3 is TGTGCCAGCAGTCCCCTAGCGGGGGGGTCGGAGACCCAGTACTTC. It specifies CASSPLAGGSETQYF.

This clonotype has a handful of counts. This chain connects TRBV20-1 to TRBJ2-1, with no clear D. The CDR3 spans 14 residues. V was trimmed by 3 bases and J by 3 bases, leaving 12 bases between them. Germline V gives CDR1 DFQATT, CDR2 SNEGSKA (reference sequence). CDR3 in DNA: TGCAGTGCTAGTAGACGAGACCGCTACAATGAGCAGTTCTTC. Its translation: CSASRRDRYNEQFF.

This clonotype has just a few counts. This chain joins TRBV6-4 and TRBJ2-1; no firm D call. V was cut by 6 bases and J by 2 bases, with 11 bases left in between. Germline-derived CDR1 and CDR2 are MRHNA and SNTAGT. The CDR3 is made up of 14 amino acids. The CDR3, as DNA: TGTGCCAGCAGCGAAGGATTTACCTACAATGAGCAGTTCTTC. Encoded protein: CASSEGFTYNEQFF.

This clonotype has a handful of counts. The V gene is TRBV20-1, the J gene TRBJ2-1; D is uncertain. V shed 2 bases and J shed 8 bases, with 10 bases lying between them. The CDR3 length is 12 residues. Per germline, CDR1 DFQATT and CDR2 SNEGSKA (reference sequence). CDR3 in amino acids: CSARQVWDEQFF. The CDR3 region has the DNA TGCAGTGCTAGACAGGTTTGGGATGAGCAGTTCTTC.

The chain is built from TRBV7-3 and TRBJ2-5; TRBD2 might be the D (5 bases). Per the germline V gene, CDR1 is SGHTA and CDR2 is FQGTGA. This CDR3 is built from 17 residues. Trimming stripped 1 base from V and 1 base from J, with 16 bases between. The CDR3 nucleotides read TGTGCCAGCAGCTTAATTGGAGGAAAGCTGCCCCAAGAGACCCAGTACTTC. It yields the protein CASSLIGGKLPQETQYF.

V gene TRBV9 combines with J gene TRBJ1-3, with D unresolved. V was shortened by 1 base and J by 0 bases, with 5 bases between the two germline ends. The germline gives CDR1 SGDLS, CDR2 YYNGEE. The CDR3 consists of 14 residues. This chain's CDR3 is CASSVLSSGNTIYF. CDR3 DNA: TGTGCCAGCAGCGTACTTAGCTCTGGAAACACCATATATTTT.

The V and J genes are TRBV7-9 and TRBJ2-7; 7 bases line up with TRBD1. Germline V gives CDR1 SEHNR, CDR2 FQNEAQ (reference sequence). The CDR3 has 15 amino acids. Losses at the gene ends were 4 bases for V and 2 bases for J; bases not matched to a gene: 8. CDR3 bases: TGTGCCAGCAGCTCCCGGACAGGTGGGACCTACGAGCAGTACTTC. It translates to CASSSRTGGTYEQYF.

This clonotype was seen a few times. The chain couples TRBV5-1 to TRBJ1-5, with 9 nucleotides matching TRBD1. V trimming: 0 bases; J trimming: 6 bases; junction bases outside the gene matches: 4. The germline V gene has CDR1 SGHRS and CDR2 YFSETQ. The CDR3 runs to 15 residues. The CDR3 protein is CASSLGDRAGQPQHF. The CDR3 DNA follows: TGCGCCAGCAGCTTGGGGGACAGGGCAGGTCAGCCCCAGCATTTT.

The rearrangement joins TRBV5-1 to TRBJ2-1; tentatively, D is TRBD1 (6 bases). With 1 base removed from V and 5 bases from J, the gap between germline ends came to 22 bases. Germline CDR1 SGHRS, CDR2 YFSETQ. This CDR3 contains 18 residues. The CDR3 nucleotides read TGCGCCAGCAGCTTGAGGAGTTCGTTTGCAGGGGCGGACAATGAGCAGTTCTTC. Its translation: CASSLRSSFAGADNEQFF.

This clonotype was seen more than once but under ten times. This CDR3 reads CATSDLQEAGNSLTDTQYF. CDR3 in DNA: TGTGCCACCAGTGATTTACAAGAGGCAGGTAATTCCCTAACAGATACGCAGTATTTT. The J gene is TRBJ2-3, the V gene TRBV24-1, with unresolved D. This CDR3 region has 19 residues. CDR1 is KGHDR and CDR2 is SFDVKD in the germline V gene. Trimming cost V 1 base and J 3 bases, with 22 bases left between them.

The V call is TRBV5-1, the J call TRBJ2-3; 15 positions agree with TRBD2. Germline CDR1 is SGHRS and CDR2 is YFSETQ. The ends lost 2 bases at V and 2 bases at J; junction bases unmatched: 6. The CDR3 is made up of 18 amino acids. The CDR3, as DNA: TGCGCCAGCAGCTTCGGACTAGCGGGGGGGCTCGACACAGATACGCAGTATTTT. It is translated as CASSFGLAGGLDTDTQYF.

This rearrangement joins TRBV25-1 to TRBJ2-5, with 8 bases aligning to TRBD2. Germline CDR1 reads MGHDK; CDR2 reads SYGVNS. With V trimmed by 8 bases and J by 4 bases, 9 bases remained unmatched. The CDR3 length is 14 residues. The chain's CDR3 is CASGPSAGGETQYF. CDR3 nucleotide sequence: TGTGCCAGCGGGCCCTCGGCGGGGGGAGAGACCCAGTACTTC.

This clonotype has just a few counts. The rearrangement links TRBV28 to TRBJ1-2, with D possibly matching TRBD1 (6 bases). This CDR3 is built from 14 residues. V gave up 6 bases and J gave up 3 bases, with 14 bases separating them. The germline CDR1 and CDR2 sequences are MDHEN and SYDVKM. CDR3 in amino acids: CASSAGAAHYGYTF. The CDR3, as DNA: TGTGCCAGCAGCGCAGGGGCCGCTCACTATGGCTACACCTTC.